These T cell receptor beta chains were read from a single sample in a study of T cell responses to AZD1222 COVID-19 vaccine. Sequencing was performed with immunoSEQ multiplex PCR; in TCRdb, only in-frame clones are kept and a portion is missing. The data hold about 160,000 clones, with about 93% observed a single time. This specimen was peripheral blood, taken on day 0 of AZD1222 vaccination. The receptors shown here come from an adult in good health. Each CDR3 is given with its conserved first and last residue. A D gene is named only where the DNA matches it firmly. A clone size is listed for some rows: how often the clone was seen (once, few, many), or a class if it is expanded.

clone size: .
D gene: .
J gene: TRBJ1-5
V gene: TRBV4-1
CDR3 protein: CASRPNIDRHNQPQHF
CDR3 DNA: TGCGCCAGCAGGCCTAATATAGACAGGCACAATCAGCCCCAGCATTTT

clone size: .
D gene: TRBD1
J gene: TRBJ1-6
V gene: TRBV25-1
CDR3 protein: CASCEGGGGSLSPLHF
CDR3 DNA: TGTGCCAGCTGTGAGGGAGGGGGCGGGAGTCTTTCACCCCTCCACTTT

clone size: .
D gene: .
J gene: TRBJ1-2
V gene: TRBV24-1
CDR3 protein: CATSDSARSYGYTF
CDR3 DNA: TGTGCCACCAGTGACTCTGCGCGCTCGTATGGCTACACCTTC

clone size: .
D gene: .
J gene: TRBJ1-3
V gene: TRBV6-5
CDR3 protein: CASSYSGAISGNTIYF
CDR3 DNA: TGTGCCAGCAGTTACTCTGGGGCCATCTCTGGAAACACCATATATTTT

clone size: .
D gene: .
J gene: TRBJ1-1
V gene: TRBV5-4
CDR3 protein: CASSPRQGNTEAFF
CDR3 DNA: TGTGCCAGCAGCCCGAGGCAGGGGAACACTGAAGCTTTCTTT

clone size: few
D gene: TRBD1
J gene: TRBJ2-3
V gene: TRBV6-4
CDR3 protein: CASSEGRDSGTQYF
CDR3 DNA: TGTGCCAGCAGTGAGGGCCGGGACAGTGGCACGCAGTATTTT

clone size: .
D gene: .
J gene: TRBJ2-3
V gene: TRBV27
CDR3 protein: CASSLWASDTQYF
CDR3 DNA: TGTGCCAGCAGTTTATGGGCATCAGATACGCAGTATTTT

clone size: .
D gene: TRBD1
J gene: TRBJ2-1
V gene: TRBV5-6
CDR3 protein: CASSRGQGVYNEQFF
CDR3 DNA: TGTGCCAGCAGCCGAGGACAGGGAGTCTACAATGAGCAGTTCTTC

clone size: .
D gene: .
J gene: TRBJ1-1
V gene: TRBV28
CDR3 protein: CASSLVGIGEAFF
CDR3 DNA: TGTGCCAGCAGTCTGGTTGGGATCGGGGAAGCTTTCTTT

clone size: .
D gene: .
J gene: TRBJ2-1
V gene: TRBV12-3/TRBV12-4
CDR3 protein: CASTPRIIPEQFF
CDR3 DNA: TGTGCCAGCACCCCTCGAATAATTCCAGAGCAGTTCTTC

clone size: .
D gene: .
J gene: TRBJ2-3
V gene: TRBV12-5
CDR3 protein: CASGLALPRSDTQYF
CDR3 DNA: TGTGCTAGTGGTTTGGCCCTACCCCGGTCAGATACGCAGTATTTT

clone size: .
D gene: .
J gene: TRBJ1-5
V gene: TRBV7-2
CDR3 protein: CASSPTRDAPGSQPQHF
CDR3 DNA: TGTGCCAGCAGCCCAACCCGGGACGCCCCGGGGAGTCAGCCCCAGCATTTT

clone size: .
D gene: .
J gene: TRBJ1-4
V gene: TRBV7-8
CDR3 protein: CASSHKRDPNEKLFF
CDR3 DNA: TGTGCCAGCAGTCACAAACGGGACCCTAATGAAAAACTGTTTTTT

clone size: .
D gene: .
J gene: TRBJ2-2
V gene: TRBV5-4
CDR3 protein: CASSLDSGELFF
CDR3 DNA: TGTGCCAGCAGCTTGGATAGCGGGGAGCTGTTTTTT

clone size: .
D gene: TRBD2
J gene: TRBJ2-4
V gene: TRBV6-5
CDR3 protein: CASQRGNIQYF
CDR3 DNA: TGTGCCAGCCAGCGGGGGAACATTCAGTACTTC

clone size: .
D gene: .
J gene: TRBJ1-5
V gene: TRBV2
CDR3 protein: CASTTGGKGQPQHF
CDR3 DNA: TGTGCCAGCACAACCGGAGGGAAAGGTCAGCCCCAGCATTTT

clone size: .
D gene: TRBD2
J gene: TRBJ2-1
V gene: TRBV29-1
CDR3 protein: CSVVMGGGGTYNEQFF
CDR3 DNA: TGCAGCGTTGTCATGGGCGGGGGGGGAACCTACAATGAGCAGTTCTTC

clone size: .
D gene: TRBD2
J gene: TRBJ2-1
V gene: TRBV28
CDR3 protein: CASSARTSGGANEQFF
CDR3 DNA: TGTGCCAGCAGTGCCCGGACTAGCGGGGGAGCCAATGAGCAGTTCTTC

clone size: few
D gene: .
J gene: TRBJ1-6
V gene: TRBV19
CDR3 protein: CASRTTGNSPLHF
CDR3 DNA: TGTGCCAGTAGAACAACAGGGAATTCACCCCTCCACTTT

clone size: .
D gene: .
J gene: TRBJ1-1
V gene: TRBV18
CDR3 protein: CASSPRVTGNTEAFF
CDR3 DNA: TGTGCCAGCTCACCACGAGTGACAGGGAACACTGAAGCTTTCTTT

clone size: .
D gene: .
J gene: TRBJ2-2
V gene: TRBV6-5
CDR3 protein: CASSSPLNTGELFF
CDR3 DNA: TGTGCCAGCAGTTCCCCACTGAACACCGGGGAGCTGTTTTTT

clone size: .
D gene: .
J gene: TRBJ1-5
V gene: TRBV30
CDR3 protein: CAWTNQESQPQHF
CDR3 DNA: TGTGCCTGGACTAACCAAGAGAGTCAGCCCCAGCATTTT

clone size: .
D gene: .
J gene: TRBJ1-5
V gene: TRBV4-3
CDR3 protein: CASSQDMRNQPQHF
CDR3 DNA: TGCGCCAGCAGCCAAGACATGCGCAATCAGCCCCAGCATTTT

clone size: .
D gene: TRBD2
J gene: TRBJ2-1
V gene: TRBV7-2
CDR3 protein: CASSLVLAGRNEQFF
CDR3 DNA: TGTGCCAGCAGCTTAGTACTAGCGGGACGCAATGAGCAGTTCTTC

clone size: .
D gene: TRBD2
J gene: TRBJ2-3
V gene: TRBV5-4
CDR3 protein: CASSLWAGGTLVNTQYF
CDR3 DNA: TGTGCCAGCAGCTTGTGGGCGGGAGGGACTTTGGTGAATACGCAGTATTTT

clone size: .
D gene: TRBD1
J gene: TRBJ2-5
V gene: TRBV28
CDR3 protein: CASSTLTGGIETQYF
CDR3 DNA: TGTGCCAGCAGTACCCTTACAGGGGGCATAGAGACCCAGTACTTC

clone size: .
D gene: TRBD2
J gene: TRBJ2-1
V gene: TRBV15
CDR3 protein: CATSRGTSGTNNEQFF
CDR3 DNA: TGTGCCACCAGCAGGGGGACTAGCGGCACCAACAATGAGCAGTTCTTC

clone size: .
D gene: TRBD1
J gene: TRBJ1-3
V gene: TRBV9
CDR3 protein: CASSATGTGVNTIYF
CDR3 DNA: TGTGCCAGCAGCGCCACCGGGACAGGGGTAAACACCATATATTTT

clone size: .
D gene: TRBD1
J gene: TRBJ2-1
V gene: TRBV6-5
CDR3 protein: CASSYSTGAYNEQFF
CDR3 DNA: TGTGCCAGCAGTTACTCGACAGGGGCCTACAATGAGCAGTTCTTC

clone size: .
D gene: .
J gene: TRBJ1-2
V gene: TRBV29-1
CDR3 protein: CSADGARGGYTF
CDR3 DNA: TGCAGCGCTGATGGGGCGCGGGGTGGCTACACCTTC

clone size: .
D gene: .
J gene: TRBJ2-5
V gene: TRBV2
CDR3 protein: CASPVGGVGTQYF
CDR3 DNA: TGTGCCAGCCCCGTAGGAGGGGTTGGGACCCAGTACTTC

clone size: .
D gene: .
J gene: TRBJ1-5
V gene: TRBV5-6
CDR3 protein: CASSGSTTHSSNQPQHF
CDR3 DNA: TGTGCCAGCAGCGGGTCAACTACCCATTCTAGCAATCAGCCCCAGCATTTT